This T cell receptor beta chain was retrieved from a study of CD8 T cells in ankylosing spondylitis. Whole-study findings and limits: As reported, disease-linked clones showed significant enrichment in matched ankylosing spondylitis synovial fluid.

Germline-derived CDR1 and CDR2 are KGHDR and SFDVKD. The CDR3 runs to 15 residues. V shed 3 bases, J shed 8 bases, and the junction held 6 bases outside the gene matches. This clonotype was recorded many times. Its antigen is still unknown. Libraries for TCR beta were made by quantitative 5'-RACE with molecular barcodes. TCRdb re-derived calls from the 5' RACE reads in MiXCR, one entry per CDR3 protein. The table shows 30,000 to 40,000 distinct CDR3 sequences, with around 7.2% occurring only once. Material for sequencing was blood, either unsorted or a sorted T cell fraction (not recorded which). This sequence joins TRBV24-1 and TRBJ2-1; 10 nucleotides agree with TRBD1. This clonotype was obtained from a male donor with ankylosing spondylitis or in good health (not recorded which). CDR3 coding DNA: TGTGCCACCAGTGATCGGGACAGGGGCCTTTATGAGCAGTTCTTC. This codes for CATSDRDRGLYEQFF.